This T cell receptor (beta chain) was sequenced for a study of T cell responses to AZD1222 COVID-19 vaccine. Whole-study findings and limits: White British donors predominated, females outnumbered males, and clonal diversity was possibly underestimated.

Remarks on this clone: Its antigen is not known.

Germline assignment: CDR1 SGDLS and CDR2 YYNGEE. V was pared by 1 base and J by 9 bases, with 1 base of the junction left unmatched. CDR3 length equals 13 residues. TCRdb's copy holds only in-frame clones and misses some; the assay was immunoSEQ multiplex PCR. The sample contains some 150,000 clones, approximately 92% of which appear only once. Sequences were derived from peripheral blood, sampled 28 days after the second AZD1222 dose. The chain links TRBV9 to TRBJ1-6; 7 nucleotides agree with TRBD1. The source of this sequence is an adult who received the AZD1222 COVID-19 vaccine. The CDR3 region has the DNA TGTGCCAGCAGCGTACAGGGGGTTTCACCCCTCCACTTT. It yields the protein CASSVQGVSPLHF.